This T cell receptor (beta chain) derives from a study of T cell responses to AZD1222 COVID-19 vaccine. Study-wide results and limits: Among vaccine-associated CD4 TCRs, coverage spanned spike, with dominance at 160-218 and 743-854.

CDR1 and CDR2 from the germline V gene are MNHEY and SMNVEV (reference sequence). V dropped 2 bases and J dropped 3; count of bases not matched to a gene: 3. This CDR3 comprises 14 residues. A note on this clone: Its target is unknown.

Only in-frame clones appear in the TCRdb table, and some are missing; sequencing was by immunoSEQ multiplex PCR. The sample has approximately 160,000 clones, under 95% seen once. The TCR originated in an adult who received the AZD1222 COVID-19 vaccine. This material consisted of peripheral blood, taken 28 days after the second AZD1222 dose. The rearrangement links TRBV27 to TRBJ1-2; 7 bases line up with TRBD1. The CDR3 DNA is TGTGCCAGCAGTTTACTAGGGGGCGACTATGGCTACACCTTC. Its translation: CASSLLGGDYGYTF.